The 25 T cell receptor beta chains reported below all come from one sample, sequenced in a study of regulatory T cells in long-lasting Graves disease. Time point meaning: persistent/refractory GD, antithyroid drugs over 5 years with positive TRAb. From PBMCs, RNA was extracted and then used to make the TCR library. Sequencing libraries for TCR beta were prepared with iRepertoire HTBI primers and Arm-PCR of CDR3 regions. MiXCR, run by TCRdb on the multiplex PCR reads, gives a single entry per CDR3 protein. Of fewer than 450,000 distinct CDR3 sequences listed, 23% are singletons. Material: peripheral blood mononuclear cells (PBMCs), obtained when the disease was refractory, from a patient treated with antithyroid drugs. Receptors were obtained from a female donor with Graves disease.

This rearrangement joins TRBV29-1 to TRBJ2-7, with TRBD2 matching 14 bases. The CDR3 spans 17 residues. V was clipped by 0 bases and J by 5 bases; unmatched bases: 9. The V gene's germline CDR1 is SQVTM and CDR2 ANQGSEA. Written as DNA, the CDR3 is TGCAGCGTTGAAGATTTCGGACTAGCGGGAGGACGGAACGAGCAGTACTTC. It translates to CSVEDFGLAGGRNEQYF.

As regards this clonotype: One junction end does not reproduce the germline sequence, and a read error may be involved. The CDR3 nucleotides are TGTGCCGGCAGCCTAGGGGAGACCCAGTACTTC. Its translation: CAGSLGETQYF. The chain uses TRBV11-2 and TRBJ2-5; D remains unclear. Looked up from germline, CDR1 is SGHAT and CDR2 is FQNNGV. The CDR3 totals 11 residues.

The chain joins TRBV7-3 to TRBJ1-3; D gene uncertain. The CDR3 consists of 13 residues. V lost 2 bases and J 4 bases, leaving 6 bases between the germline ends. Germline V CDR1 and CDR2: SGHTA, FQGTGA. CDR3 protein: CASSLFPGNTIYF. CDR3 DNA sequence: TGTGCCAGCAGCTTATTCCCCGGAAACACCATATATTTT.

This clonotype has more than one count but fewer than ten. This chain links TRBV7-2 with TRBJ1-2, with D possibly being TRBD1 (6 bases). Trimming shortened V by 5 bases and J by 1 base, and 14 bases separated the two germline ends. This CDR3 is 15 amino acids long. Germline lookup yields CDR1 SGHTA and CDR2 FQGNSA. The CDR3 nucleotides read TGTGCCAGCAGCCCTCGGGACATTTTTAACTATGGCTACACCTTC. Its protein product is CASSPRDIFNYGYTF.

This clonotype has only a few counts. This chain links TRBV7-9 with TRBJ2-5, with D tentatively TRBD1 (5 bases). The germline V gene encodes CDR1 SEHNR and CDR2 FQNEAQ (reference sequence). This CDR3 has 11 residues. The V end was cut by 5 bases, the J end by 11 bases, with 12 bases between. CDR3 sequence: CASSLRQSQYF. The CDR3 DNA reads as TGTGCCAGCAGCCTAAGACAGTCACAGTACTTC.

This chain links TRBV4-2 with TRBJ2-5; 7 nucleotides line up with TRBD2. CDR1 LGHNA and CDR2 YNFKEQ come from the germline V gene. The trim removed 0 bases at V and 5 bases at J, leaving 12 bases unmatched. The CDR3 has 17 amino acids. DNA for the CDR3: TGTGCCAGCAGCCAAGAGCGGGGAGGGGTCACCGCGGAGACCCAGTACTTC. It yields the protein CASSQERGGVTAETQYF.

Only a few counts were recorded for this clonotype. The V gene is TRBV5-6, the J gene TRBJ2-5, with 7 bases fitting TRBD1. The CDR3 covers 15 residues. Trimming cost V 3 bases and J 0 bases; bases outside gene matches: 5. Germline V gene data show CDR1 as SGHDT and CDR2 as YYEEEE. DNA for the CDR3: TGTGCCAGCAGCTCTATCGACAGGGACCAAGAGACCCAGTACTTC. Translation gives CASSSIDRDQETQYF.

The chain has TRBV9 and TRBJ1-1; TRBD1 matches at 8 bases. Trimming removed 3 bases from V and 1 base from J; junction bases left unmatched: 5. The germline CDR1 and CDR2 sequences are SGDLS and YYNGEE. The CDR3 contains 15 residues. This CDR3 reads CASSEVRGQNTEAFF. CDR3 sequence (DNA): TGTGCCAGCAGCGAAGTCAGGGGGCAGAACACTGAAGCTTTCTTT.

The chain recombines TRBV3-1 with TRBJ1-2; D is unresolved. The V gene's germline CDR1 is LGHDT and CDR2 YNNKEL (reference sequence). The V gene lost 0 bases and the J gene lost 2 bases, with 10 bases spanning the gap. There are 15 residues in the CDR3. The CDR3 DNA follows: TGTGCCAGCAGCCAAGATCCAGGAGGGAACTATGGCTACACCTTC. Its translation is CASSQDPGGNYGYTF.

This chain links TRBV20-1 with TRBJ2-7; weak D call: TRBD1 (6 bases). V was pared by 5 bases and J by 3 bases, with 17 bases between. Germline-derived CDR1 and CDR2 are DFQATT and SNEGSKA (reference sequence). The CDR3 consists of 14 residues. CDR3 loop: CSAEPGHGLYEQYF. The CDR3 DNA follows: TGCAGTGCTGAACCGGGACACGGACTCTACGAGCAGTACTTC.

This clonotype was recorded at least ten times. The rearrangement uses TRBV20-1 and TRBJ2-7; TRBD1 agrees at 7 bases. The CDR3 is made up of 14 amino acids. Germline V gives CDR1 DFQATT, CDR2 SNEGSKA (reference sequence). After removal of 4 bases from V and 4 bases from J, the junction contained 10 bases not matched to a gene. The CDR3 DNA reads TGCAGTGCTACACCCGGACAGGCGAAATACGAGCAGTACTTC. It translates to CSATPGQAKYEQYF.

This clonotype appeared many times. The rearrangement uses TRBV2 and TRBJ1-1; D is unresolved. The germline V and J ends were trimmed by 4 bases and 1 base, with 7 bases remaining between them. The V gene's germline CDR1 is SNHLY and CDR2 FYNNEI. This CDR3 comprises 13 residues. The CDR3 sequence is CASSGRKNTEAFF. The CDR3 bases are TGTGCCAGCAGTGGACGGAAGAACACTGAAGCTTTCTTT.

The genes are TRBV7-6 and TRBJ2-2; D may be TRBD1 or TRBD2 (5 bases each). The V and J ends lost 1 base and 4 bases respectively, with 10 bases between them. The CDR3 length is 15 residues. CDR1 is SGHVS and CDR2 is FNYEAQ in the germline V gene. The CDR3 is CASSLDGTTTGELFF. The CDR3 DNA is TGTGCCAGCAGCTTAGACGGGACGACCACCGGGGAGCTGTTTTTT.

This clonotype was seen repeatedly, ten times or more. The V gene is TRBV20-1, the J gene TRBJ2-7; D call uncertain. Trimming took 3 bases from V and 0 from J, leaving 9 bases between them. The CDR3 spans 13 residues. Germline V CDR1 and CDR2: DFQATT, SNEGSKA (reference sequence). This chain's CDR3 is CSARHGYSYEQYF. The DNA for the CDR3 is TGCAGTGCTAGGCATGGATACTCCTACGAGCAGTACTTC.

This chain uses TRBV28 with TRBJ1-2; no definite D call. CDR3 size: 13 residues. The V end was cut by 6 bases, the J end by 4 bases, with 12 bases between. In germline, CDR1 is MDHEN, CDR2 SYDVKM. The CDR3 DNA follows: TGTGCCAGCAGCCAAGAACCAGGCTATGGCTACACCTTC. Amino acids: CASSQEPGYGYTF.

This clonotype was recorded a few times. This chain joins TRBV6-1 and TRBJ2-2, with 8 nucleotides matching TRBD1. The CDR3 has 14 amino acids. V dropped 6 bases and J dropped 5; count of bases not matched to a gene: 5. Germline CDR1 reads MNHNS; CDR2 reads SASEGT. Here the CDR3 DNA reads TGTGCCAGCAGACCTACAGGGGGAACCGGGGAGCTGTTTTTT. Protein: CASRPTGGTGELFF.

The gene calls are TRBV10-3 and TRBJ1-1; D is perhaps TRBD1 (6 bases). Germline V gene data show CDR1 as ENHRY and CDR2 as SYGVKD. V lost 6 bases and J 3 bases, leaving 11 bases between the germline ends. The CDR3 is 13 residues long. The CDR3 sequence: CAISWGQDTEAFF. The CDR3 DNA reads as TGTGCCATCAGCTGGGGGCAGGACACTGAAGCTTTCTTT.

This clonotype showed up just a few times. The chain is built from TRBV29-1 and TRBJ2-2, with D unclear. Germline assignment: CDR1 SQVTM and CDR2 ANQGSEA. The length of the CDR3 is 14 residues. V lost 2 bases to trimming and J lost 0 bases, with 7 bases between them. CDR3 sequence: CSVEKGSNTGELFF. CDR3 bases: TGCAGCGTTGAAAAGGGTTCGAACACCGGGGAGCTGTTTTTT.

This clonotype was seen only a few times. This rearrangement joins TRBV7-9 to TRBJ2-1; D is ambiguous. The DNA end is more similar to TRBJ2-5, so the J call may be wrong. The CDR3 is 12 amino acids. Germline V gene lookup returns CDR1 SEHNR and CDR2 FQNEAQ (reference sequence). CDR3 protein: CASFSIKETQYF. The CDR3 region has the DNA TGTGCCAGCTTTTCCATCAAAGAGACCCAGTACTTC.

This clonotype has ten or more counts. In DNA form, the CDR3 reads TGTGCCAGCAGAACTGGACAGACAGGGACCCAGTACTTC. This gives the protein CASRTGQTGTQYF. V gene TRBV2 combines with J gene TRBJ2-5; possible D gene TRBD1, 6 bases. Germline V CDR1 and CDR2: SNHLY, FYNNEI. The CDR3 covers 13 residues. V lost 6 bases, J lost 7 bases, and 15 bases lay in between.

This clonotype was recorded at least ten times. This chain's CDR3 is CASSFPGNGELFF. The DNA for the CDR3 is TGTGCCAGCAGCTTCCCTGGGAACGGGGAGCTGTTTTTT. J is TRBJ2-2 and V is TRBV7-2; unclear D gene. This CDR3 comprises 13 residues. Germline V gene sequence: CDR1 SGHTA, CDR2 FQGNSA. Trimming stripped 3 bases from V and 7 bases from J, with 9 bases between.

The genes are TRBV18 and TRBJ2-7, with TRBD1 as a possible D gene (5 bases). Deletions cut 3 bases from V and 4 bases from J, with 19 bases between. The CDR3 extends over 16 amino acids. Germline-derived CDR1 and CDR2 are KGHSH and LQKENI. The CDR3 bases are TGTGCCAGCTCACCCCGCCGAGGACAAGTGGTTTACGAGCAGTACTTC. It encodes CASSPRRGQVVYEQYF.

This clonotype was recorded many times. V usage is TRBV7-8 and J usage is TRBJ1-2, with 8 bases matching TRBD1. The CDR3 contains 16 residues. CDR1 SGHVS and CDR2 FQNEAQ come from the germline V gene. Germline trimming cut 1 base from V and 2 bases from J; bases unmatched to any gene: 6. CDR3 in DNA: TGTGCCAGCAGCTTAGGGACAGGGCGGCAAAACTATGGCTACACCTTC. It codes for CASSLGTGRQNYGYTF.

The chain couples TRBV7-2 to TRBJ2-7, with 9 bases matching TRBD2. This CDR3 has 17 residues. J lost 8 bases, V lost 6 bases, and 20 bases had no gene match. CDR1 and CDR2 (germline): SGHTA, FQGNSA. The CDR3 bases are TGTGCCAGCAGTTACCTTCGGGCGGGAGGGGAAATTTTAAAGCAGTACTTC. It yields the protein CASSYLRAGGEILKQYF.

There are many counts of this clonotype. V and J are TRBV12-3 or TRBV12-4 and TRBJ1-6; D is uncertain. The length of the CDR3 is 15 residues. V was cut by 7 bases and J by 10 bases, with 20 bases left in between. The CDR3 sequence is CASTEDIKPRSPLHF. As DNA, the CDR3 is TGTGCCAGCACCGAGGATATAAAGCCTCGGTCACCCCTCCACTTT.